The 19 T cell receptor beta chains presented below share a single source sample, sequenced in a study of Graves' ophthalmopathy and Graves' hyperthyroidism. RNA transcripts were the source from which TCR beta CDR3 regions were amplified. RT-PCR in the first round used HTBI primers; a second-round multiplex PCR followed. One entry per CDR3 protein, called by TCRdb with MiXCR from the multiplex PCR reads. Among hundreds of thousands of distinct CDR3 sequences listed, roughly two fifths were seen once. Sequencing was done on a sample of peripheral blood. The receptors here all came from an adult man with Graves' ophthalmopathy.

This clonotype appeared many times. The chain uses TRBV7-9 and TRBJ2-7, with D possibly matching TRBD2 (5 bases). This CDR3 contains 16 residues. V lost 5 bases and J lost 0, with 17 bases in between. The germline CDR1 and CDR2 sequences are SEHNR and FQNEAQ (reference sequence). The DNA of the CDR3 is TGTGCCAGCAGCCCCGGCCAAGGACTGACCTCCTACGAGCAGTACTTC. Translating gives CASSPGQGLTSYEQYF.

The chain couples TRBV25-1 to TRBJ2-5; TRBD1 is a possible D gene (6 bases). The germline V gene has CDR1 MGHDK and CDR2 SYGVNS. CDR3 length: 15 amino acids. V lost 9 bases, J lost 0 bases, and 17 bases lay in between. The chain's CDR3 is CASTRVGTYQETQYF. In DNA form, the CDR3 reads TGTGCCAGTACCCGAGTCGGGACATACCAAGAGACCCAGTACTTC. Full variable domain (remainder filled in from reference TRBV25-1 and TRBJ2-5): EADIYQTPRYLVIGTGKKITLECSQTMGHDKMYWYQQDPGMELHLIHYSYGVNSTEKGDLSSESTVSRIRTEHFPLTLESARPSHTSQYLCASTRVGTYQETQYFGPGTRLLVL.

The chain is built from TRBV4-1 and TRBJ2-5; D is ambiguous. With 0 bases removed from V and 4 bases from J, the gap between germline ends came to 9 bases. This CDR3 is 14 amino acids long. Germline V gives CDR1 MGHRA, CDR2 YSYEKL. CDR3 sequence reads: CASSQEGGVETQYF. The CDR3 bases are TGCGCCAGCAGCCAAGAGGGTGGGGTAGAGACCCAGTACTTC.

This CDR3 is CASSPQAGTGELFF. CDR3 coding DNA: TGTGCCAGCAGCCCACAGGCGGGAACCGGGGAGCTGTTTTTT. The rearrangement uses TRBV7-6 and TRBJ2-2; possibly TRBD2 for D (6 bases). Trimming left V 5 bases short and J 5 bases short, with 12 bases between. This CDR3 contains 14 residues. Germline assignment: CDR1 SGHVS and CDR2 FNYEAQ.

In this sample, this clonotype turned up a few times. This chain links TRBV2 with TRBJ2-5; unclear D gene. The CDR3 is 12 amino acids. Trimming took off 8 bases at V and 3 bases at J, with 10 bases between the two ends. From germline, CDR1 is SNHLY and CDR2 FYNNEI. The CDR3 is CASSPNEETQYF. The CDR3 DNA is TGTGCCAGCTCACCAAATGAAGAGACCCAGTACTTC. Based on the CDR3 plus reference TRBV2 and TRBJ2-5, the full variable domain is EPEVTQTPSHQVTQMGQEVILRCVPISNHLYFYWYRQILGQKVEFLVSFYNNEISEKSEIFDDQFSVERPDGSNFTLKIRSTKLEDSAMYFCASSPNEETQYFGPGTRLLVL.

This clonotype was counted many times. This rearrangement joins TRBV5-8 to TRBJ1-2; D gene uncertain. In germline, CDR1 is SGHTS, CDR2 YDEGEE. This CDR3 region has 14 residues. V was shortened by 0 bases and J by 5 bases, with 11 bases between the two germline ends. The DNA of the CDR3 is TGTGCCAGCAGCTTGGTTCGTGAGATTTATGGCTACACCTTC. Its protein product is CASSLVREIYGYTF.

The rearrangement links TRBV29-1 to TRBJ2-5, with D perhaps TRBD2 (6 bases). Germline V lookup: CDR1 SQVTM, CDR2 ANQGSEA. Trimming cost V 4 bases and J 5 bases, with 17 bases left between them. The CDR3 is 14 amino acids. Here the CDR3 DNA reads TGCAGCGTTGTATTAGTCGGGAGAGGCGAGACCCAGTACTTC. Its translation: CSVVLVGRGETQYF.

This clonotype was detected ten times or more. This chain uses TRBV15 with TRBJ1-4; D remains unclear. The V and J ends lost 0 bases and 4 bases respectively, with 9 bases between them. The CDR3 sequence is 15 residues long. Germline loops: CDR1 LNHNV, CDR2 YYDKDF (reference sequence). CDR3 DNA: TGTGCCACCAGCAGAGATCGGGCTCTTAATGAAAAACTGTTTTTT. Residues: CATSRDRALNEKLFF.

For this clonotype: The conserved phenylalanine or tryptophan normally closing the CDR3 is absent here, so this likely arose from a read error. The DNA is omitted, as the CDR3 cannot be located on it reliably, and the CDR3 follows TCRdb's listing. This CDR3 is CAIQELAA. The rearrangement links TRBV6-1 to TRBJ2-6. Germline V CDR1 and CDR2: MNHNS, SASEGT. The CDR3 is 8 residues long, counting both termini.

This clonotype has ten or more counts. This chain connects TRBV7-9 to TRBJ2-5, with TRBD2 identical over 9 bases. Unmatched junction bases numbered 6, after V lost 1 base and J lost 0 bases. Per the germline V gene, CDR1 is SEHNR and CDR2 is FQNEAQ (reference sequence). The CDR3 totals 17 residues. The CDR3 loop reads CASSLGASGAYQETQYF. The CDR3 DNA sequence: TGTGCCAGCAGCTTAGGGGCTAGCGGGGCGTACCAAGAGACCCAGTACTTC.

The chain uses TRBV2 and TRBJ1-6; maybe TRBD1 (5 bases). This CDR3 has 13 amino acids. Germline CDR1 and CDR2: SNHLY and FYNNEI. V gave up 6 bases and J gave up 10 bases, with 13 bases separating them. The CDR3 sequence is CASRGDVESPLHF. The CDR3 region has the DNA TGTGCCAGCAGGGGGGACGTAGAATCACCCCTCCACTTT.

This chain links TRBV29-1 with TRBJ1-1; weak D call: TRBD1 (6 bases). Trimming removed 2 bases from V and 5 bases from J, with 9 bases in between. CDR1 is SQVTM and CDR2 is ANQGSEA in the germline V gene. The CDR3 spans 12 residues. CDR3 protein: CSVERGWTEAFF. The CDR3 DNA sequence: TGCAGCGTTGAAAGGGGGTGGACTGAAGCTTTCTTT.

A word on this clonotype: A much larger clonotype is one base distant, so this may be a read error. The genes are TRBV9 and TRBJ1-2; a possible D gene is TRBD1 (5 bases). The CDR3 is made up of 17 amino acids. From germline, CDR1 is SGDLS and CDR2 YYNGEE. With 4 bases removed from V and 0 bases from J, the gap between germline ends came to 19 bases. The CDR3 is CASSPIYWTPTNYGYTF. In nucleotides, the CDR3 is TGTGCCAGCAGCCCAATCTACTGGACACCGACTAACTATGGCTACACCTTC.

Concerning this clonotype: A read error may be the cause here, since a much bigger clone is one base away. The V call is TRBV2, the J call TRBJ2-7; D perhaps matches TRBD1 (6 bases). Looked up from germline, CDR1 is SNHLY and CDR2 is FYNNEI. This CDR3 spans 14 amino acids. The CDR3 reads CTSSPPGHLYEQYF. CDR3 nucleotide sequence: TGTACCAGCAGTCCACCGGGACACCTCTACGAGCAGTACTTC.

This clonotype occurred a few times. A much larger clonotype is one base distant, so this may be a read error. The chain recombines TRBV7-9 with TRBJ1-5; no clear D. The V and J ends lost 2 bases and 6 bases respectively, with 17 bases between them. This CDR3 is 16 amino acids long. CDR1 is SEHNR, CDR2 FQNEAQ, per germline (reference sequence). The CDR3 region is CASSLSVRGRSQPQHF. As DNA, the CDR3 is TGTGCCAGCAGCTTATCCGTCCGAGGGAGAAGTCAGCCCCAGCATTTT. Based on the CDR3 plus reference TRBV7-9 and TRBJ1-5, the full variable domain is DTGVSQNPRHKITKRGQNVTFRCDPISEHNRLYWYRQTLGQGPEFLTYFQNEAQLEKSRLLSDRFSAERPKGSFSTLEIQRTEQGDSAMYLCASSLSVRGRSQPQHFGDGTRLSIL.

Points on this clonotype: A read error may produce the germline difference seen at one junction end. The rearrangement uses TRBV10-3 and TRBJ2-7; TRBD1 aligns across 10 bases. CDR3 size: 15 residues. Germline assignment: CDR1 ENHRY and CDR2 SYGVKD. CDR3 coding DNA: TGTGCCAGCAGTTACCGGGACAGGGGATCCGGCGAGCAGTACTTC. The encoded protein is CASSYRDRGSGEQYF.

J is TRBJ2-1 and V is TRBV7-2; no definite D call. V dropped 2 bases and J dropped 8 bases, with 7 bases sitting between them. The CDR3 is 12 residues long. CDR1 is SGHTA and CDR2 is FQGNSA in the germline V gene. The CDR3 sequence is CASSLSIHEQFF. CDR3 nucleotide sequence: TGTGCCAGCAGCTTATCGATCCATGAGCAGTTCTTC. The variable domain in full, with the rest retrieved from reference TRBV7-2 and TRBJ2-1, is GAGVSQSPSNKVTEKGKDVELRCDPISGHTALYWYRQSLGQGLEFLIYFQGNSAPDKSGLPSDRFSAERTGGSVSTLTIQRTQQEDSAVYLCASSLSIHEQFFGPGTRLTVL.

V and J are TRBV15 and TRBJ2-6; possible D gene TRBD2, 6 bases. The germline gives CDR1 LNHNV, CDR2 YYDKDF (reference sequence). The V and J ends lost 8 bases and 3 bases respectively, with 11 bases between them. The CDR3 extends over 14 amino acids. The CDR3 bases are TGTGCCACCGCTGGCGGGGTTGGGGCCAACGTCCTGACTTTC. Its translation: CATAGGVGANVLTF.

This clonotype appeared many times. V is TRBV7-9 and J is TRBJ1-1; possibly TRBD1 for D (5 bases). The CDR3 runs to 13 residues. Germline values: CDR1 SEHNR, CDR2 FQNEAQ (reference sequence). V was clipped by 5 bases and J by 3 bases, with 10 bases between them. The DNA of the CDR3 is TGTGCCAGCAGCATTCAGGGTTACACTGAAGCTTTCTTT. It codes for CASSIQGYTEAFF. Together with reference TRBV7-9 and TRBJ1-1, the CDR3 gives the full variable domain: DTGVSQNPRHKITKRGQNVTFRCDPISEHNRLYWYRQTLGQGPEFLTYFQNEAQLEKSRLLSDRFSAERPKGSFSTLEIQRTEQGDSAMYLCASSIQGYTEAFFGQGTRLTVV.